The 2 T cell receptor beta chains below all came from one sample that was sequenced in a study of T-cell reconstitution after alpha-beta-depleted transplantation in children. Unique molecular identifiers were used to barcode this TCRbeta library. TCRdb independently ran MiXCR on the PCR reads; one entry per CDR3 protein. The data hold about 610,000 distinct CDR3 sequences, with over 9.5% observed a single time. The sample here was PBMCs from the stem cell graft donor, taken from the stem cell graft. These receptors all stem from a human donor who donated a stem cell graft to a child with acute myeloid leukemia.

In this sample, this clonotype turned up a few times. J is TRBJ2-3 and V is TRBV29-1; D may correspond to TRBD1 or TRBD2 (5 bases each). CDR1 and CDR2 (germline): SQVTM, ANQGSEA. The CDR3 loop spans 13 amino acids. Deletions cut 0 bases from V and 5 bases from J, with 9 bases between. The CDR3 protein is CSVEEPGRDTQYF. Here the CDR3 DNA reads TGCAGCGTTGAAGAACCAGGGAGAGATACGCAGTATTTT.

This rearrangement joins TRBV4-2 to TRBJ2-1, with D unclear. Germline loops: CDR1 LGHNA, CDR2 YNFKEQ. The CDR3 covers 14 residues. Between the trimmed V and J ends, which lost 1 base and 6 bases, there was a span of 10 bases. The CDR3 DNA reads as TGTGCCAGCAGCCAAGGACACATGTCCAATGAGCAGTTCTTC. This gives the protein CASSQGHMSNEQFF.